This T cell receptor (beta chain) was identified in a study of shared clonotypes between healthy human individuals. Study-level background: Three plates each covered CD4 naive and memory; CD8 naive two, CD8 memory one.

The CDR3 is made up of 15 amino acids. Per the germline V gene, CDR1 is MGHRA and CDR2 is YSYEKL. V was clipped by 0 bases and J by 7 bases, with 15 bases between them. This table comes from immunoSEQ multiplex PCR, and its TCRdb copy is limited to in-frame clones, with some not included. The sample records some 2,400,000 clones, around 95% being singletons. The chain couples TRBV4-1 to TRBJ1-2; D call uncertain. This TCR was recovered from a man aged 18 to 30 in good health. Sequencing was carried out using naive CD4+ T cells sorted from blood. Sample subset: CD45RA+ positively selected. CDR3 DNA sequence: TGCGCCAGCAGCCAAGAGGGCCCGGGGATCGGTGGCTACACCTTC. It codes for CASSQEGPGIGGYTF.